Listed here is a single T cell receptor beta chain. Authors' processing steps: Amplification of reference gene primers provided the estimated nucleated cell counts. Sequencing was performed with immunoSEQ multiplex PCR; in TCRdb, only in-frame clones are kept and a portion is missing. The V and J calls and clone size were taken over from that table, and D and trimming were inferred from the DNA. The sample shows some 80,000 clones, 65% to 85% of them seen only once. This sample was taken from a study of blood T cell repertoires in COVID-19. About the research overall: COVID-19 samples from acute and convalescent phases originated in the United States, Italy and Spain. The analysed material was cDNA or gDNA that came from T cells, B-cell-depleted T cells, or PBMCs.

Sample: peripheral blood. The sequence was collected from a man between 60 and 75 years old with active or convalescent COVID-19.

The DNA for the CDR3 is TGTGCCAGCAGTGAGTTGGGGACAGGGACAGATACGCAGTATTTT. Encoded protein: CASSELGTGTDTQYF. This sequence joins TRBV6-1 and TRBJ2-3, with TRBD1 identical over 9 bases. The germline V gene encodes CDR1 MNHNS and CDR2 SASEGT. V lost 3 bases, J lost 3 bases, and 4 bases stayed unmatched. The length of the CDR3 is 15 residues.